This T cell receptor (beta chain) was documented in a study of T cell responses to AZD1222 COVID-19 vaccine. Germline V gene data show CDR1 as SGHTA and CDR2 as FQGNSA. The CDR3 sequence is 15 residues long. V was shortened by 3 bases and J by 0 bases, with 12 bases between the two germline ends. The study, taken as a whole, reports: Elevations in Spike-specific TCR breadth and depth followed administration of two AZD1222 doses.

The sample holds one count of this clone. Antigen unknown. The method was immunoSEQ multiplex PCR; TCRdb's version includes in-frame clones alone and lacks a portion of them. This table has 130,000 to 150,000 clones, more than 85% appearing once. The genes are TRBV7-2 and TRBJ2-7; D possibly corresponds to TRBD2 (5 bases). The sequence came from an adult in good health. Specimen: peripheral blood, collected on day 0 of AZD1222 vaccination. The CDR3 loop is CASSFVGRGSYEQYF. DNA for the CDR3: TGTGCCAGCAGCTTTGTTGGGAGAGGCTCCTACGAGCAGTACTTC.